This T cell receptor (beta chain) comes out of a study of OX40 agonist ivuxolimab in advanced cancers. At the level of the study: Ivuxolimab, an agonist antibody against OX40 (CD134), was given to patients. The dose-escalation group included hepatocellular carcinoma, melanoma, renal cell carcinoma and head and neck cancer. The mean age was 60 years, ranging from about 23 to 79, with roughly four fifths of participants male. Overall study findings and caveats: The average count of expanded clones was higher among CD8+ T cells than among CD4+.

The CDR3 has 11 amino acids. From germline, CDR1 is KGHSH and CDR2 LQKENI. Trimming left V 2 bases short and J 4 bases short, with 2 bases between. This clone was found once. The antigen remains unidentified. Profiled with immunoSEQ multiplex PCR; TCRdb holds only in-frame clones, not every one. This sample has fewer than 85,000 clones, with over 65% found just once. The material was CD4+ or CD8+ T cells sorted from blood, obtained in a trial of the OX40 agonist ivuxolimab. This TCR was recovered from an adult with an advanced solid tumor such as melanoma, head and neck, liver or kidney cancer. The chain combines TRBV18 with TRBJ2-5; D uncertain. The CDR3 sequence is CASSPGETQYF. The CDR3 nucleotides are TGTGCCAGCTCACCAGGAGAGACCCAGTACTTC.